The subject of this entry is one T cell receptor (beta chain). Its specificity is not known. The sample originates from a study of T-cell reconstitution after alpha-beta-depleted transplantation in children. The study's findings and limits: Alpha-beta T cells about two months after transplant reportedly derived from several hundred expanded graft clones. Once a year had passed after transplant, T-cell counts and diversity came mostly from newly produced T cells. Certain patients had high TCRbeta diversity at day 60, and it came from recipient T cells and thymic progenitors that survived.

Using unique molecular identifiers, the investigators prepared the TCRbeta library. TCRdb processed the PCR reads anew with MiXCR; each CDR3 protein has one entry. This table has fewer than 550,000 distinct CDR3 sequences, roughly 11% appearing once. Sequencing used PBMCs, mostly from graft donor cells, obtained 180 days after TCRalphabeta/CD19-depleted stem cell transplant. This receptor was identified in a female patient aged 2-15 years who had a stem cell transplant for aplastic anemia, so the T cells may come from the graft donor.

In nucleotides, the CDR3 is TGTGCCATCAGTGAGGGCCGCGGTTACACCGGGGAGCTGTTTTTT. Translated, it gives CAISEGRGYTGELFF. The chain links TRBV10-3 to TRBJ2-2, with D unresolved. Trimming pared 2 bases from V and 3 bases from J, leaving 10 bases between. This CDR3 comprises 15 residues. Germline V gene sequence: CDR1 ENHRY, CDR2 SYGVKD.